These T cell receptor beta chains were read from a single sample in a study of tumour-infiltrating T cells in Burkitt lymphoma. Repertoires were generated with immunoSEQ multiplex PCR, while TCRdb's copy carries only in-frame clones and drops some. The table includes about 6,600 clones, about 83% detected once. The sample taken for sequencing was tumor tissue. Source of these receptors: a human donor with Burkitt lymphoma. CDR3s include the opening cysteine and the closing phenylalanine or tryptophan. A D gene is named only where the DNA matches it firmly. The size of a clone is reported for some rows only, either as once, few or many, or as a class for expanded clones.

CDR3nt,CDR3aa,v_gene,abundance,d_gene,j_gene
TGTGCCAGCAGTAAGGCCACCGGGGAGCTGTTTTTT,CASSKATGELFF,TRBV2,.,.,TRBJ2-2
TGCAGTGCACGTGAAGCTTTCTTT,CSAREAFF,TRBV20-1,once,.,TRBJ1-1
TGTGCCAGCGCCGAGGCCCCTAACAATGAGCAGTTCTTC,CASAEAPNNEQFF,TRBV7-2,.,.,TRBJ2-1
TGTGCCAGTAGTAAGGTGGAGTTTCAGCCCCAGCATTTT,CASSKVEFQPQHF,TRBV19,.,.,TRBJ1-5
TGTGCCAGCAGCTTGGATACCGCGGGGTTCGACGAGCAGTACTTC,CASSLDTAGFDEQYF,TRBV5-4,once,.,TRBJ2-7
TGTGCCAGCAGTTTGATCGCGGGGGCGGAGACCCAGTACTTC,CASSLIAGAETQYF,TRBV27,.,.,TRBJ2-5
TGTGCCAGTAGTATAGATCTTCAGCGGTCGGGAAACACTGAAGCTTTCTTT,CASSIDLQRSGNTEAFF,TRBV19,.,.,TRBJ1-1
TGTGCCTGGAGTATATGGGACAGGTCAAGTGAAGCTTTCTTT,CAWSIWDRSSEAFF,TRBV30,few,TRBD1,TRBJ1-1
TGTGCCAGCAGCCCCGGTGCGGGTATCGGCGAGCAGTACTTC,CASSPGAGIGEQYF,TRBV28,.,.,TRBJ2-7
TGTGCCAGCAGCTTGGAGCTAGGCTCAGCCGGGGAGCTGTTTTTT,CASSLELGSAGELFF,TRBV5-4,.,.,TRBJ2-2
TGTGCCTGGAGTGTATTGACCTTCACTGAAGCTTTCTTT,CAWSVLTFTEAFF,TRBV30,.,.,TRBJ1-1
TGTGCCAGCTCACCACCTTTAGGTGGGACAGGGTATGACGAGCAGTACTTC,CASSPPLGGTGYDEQYF,TRBV18,once,TRBD1,TRBJ2-7
TGCGCCAGCAGCCAAGATCCTTCTAGCAATCAGCCCCAGCATTTT,CASSQDPSSNQPQHF,TRBV4-1,.,.,TRBJ1-5
TGTGCCAGCAGCTTGTCAATGAACACTGAAGCTTTCTTT,CASSLSMNTEAFF,TRBV7-3,.,.,TRBJ1-1
TGTGCCAGCTCAGACGGGACAGGCACTAACACTGAAGCTTTCTTT,CASSDGTGTNTEAFF,TRBV18,.,TRBD1,TRBJ1-1
TGTGCCAGCAGTCAAAGGACAAGACTAGCGGATAGCGGTGGAGGGAGGGAGACCCAGTACTTC,CASSQRTRLADSGGGRETQYF,TRBV28,.,TRBD2,TRBJ2-5
TGTGCCAGCACCGTGACAGGGTCGACGGAAAAACTGTTTTTT,CASTVTGSTEKLFF,TRBV5-6,.,TRBD1,TRBJ1-4
TGTGCCAGCTCAACCCAAGAGACCCAGTACTTC,CASSTQETQYF,TRBV18,.,.,TRBJ2-5
TGTGCCAGCAGCCAAGAAACCGGGCTGTACACCGGGGAGCTGTTTTTT,CASSQETGLYTGELFF,TRBV4-2,.,.,TRBJ2-2
TGCAGTGCTATGCACAGGGACGAGCAGTACTTC,CSAMHRDEQYF,TRBV20-1,.,.,TRBJ2-7
TGTGCCAGCTCAGGAACTATAGTCGGACAGGTATATGGCTACACCTTC,CASSGTIVGQVYGYTF,TRBV2,.,TRBD1,TRBJ1-2
TGTGCCACCGGACGCAATCAGCTCCAGCATTTT,CATGRNQLQHF,TRBV10-3,.,.,TRBJ1-5
TGTGCCAGCAGCTTTTCCAAGGGACAGGGAGCGGTGGAGCAGTTCTTC,CASSFSKGQGAVEQFF,TRBV7-9,.,TRBD1,TRBJ2-1
TGTGCCAGCAGCCCATACTATGGGGGAGGCCAGCCCCAGCATTTT,CASSPYYGGGQPQHF,TRBV4-2,.,.,TRBJ1-5
TGTGCCAGTAGTATCCGGTACTTGGGGGCTGATCAGCCCCAGCATTTT,CASSIRYLGADQPQHF,TRBV19,.,.,TRBJ1-5
TGCGCCAGCAGCTTGGAGGCCCGGGGGGGCGGATTTTCTAGCACAGATACGCAGTATTTT,CASSLEARGGGFSSTDTQYF,TRBV5-1,.,TRBD2,TRBJ2-3
TGTGCCAGCAGCTTATTTGACAGGGTCGAGCAGCCCCAGCATTTT,CASSLFDRVEQPQHF,TRBV5-5,.,TRBD1,TRBJ1-5
TGTGCCAGCAGCCAAGAGTCTCCTGGGGAAAATGAAAAACTGTTTTTT,CASSQESPGENEKLFF,TRBV4-2,.,.,TRBJ1-4
TGTGCCACCAGCAGATCAACTAGCGGGACTATCAATGAGCAGTTCTTC,CATSRSTSGTINEQFF,TRBV15,.,TRBD2,TRBJ2-1